This entry lists 21 T cell receptor beta chains sequenced from one sample in a study of cytomegalovirus exposure and HLA in healthy donors. Data came from immunoSEQ multiplex PCR; TCRdb stores just in-frame clones and leaves some out. This table holds over 150,000 clones, about 86% found once. The source material was PBMCs. These TCRs come from a woman between 18 and 30 years old in good health and CMV-seropositive.

This chain connects TRBV7-9 to TRBJ1-2; 9 nucleotides line up with TRBD1. V was pared by 9 bases and J by 4 bases, with 9 bases of the junction left unmatched. The CDR3 has 14 amino acids. Germline lookup yields CDR1 SEHNR and CDR2 FQNEAQ (reference sequence). The DNA of the CDR3 is TGTGCCAGTGCCCCCGGACAGGGGATCTATGGCTACACCTTC. Translating gives CASAPGQGIYGYTF. The entire variable domain, with the rest obtained from reference TRBV7-9 and TRBJ1-2, is as follows: DTGVSQNPRHKITKRGQNVTFRCDPISEHNRLYWYRQTLGQGPEFLTYFQNEAQLEKSRLLSDRFSAERPKGSFSTLEIQRTEQGDSAMYLCASAPGQGIYGYTFGSGTRLTVV.

The J gene is TRBJ1-4, the V gene TRBV10-3, with D uncertain. CDR3 length: 13 residues. Germline CDR1 is ENHRY and CDR2 is SYGVKD. Between the trimmed V and J ends, which lost 6 bases and 6 bases, there was a span of 11 bases. The CDR3 DNA follows: TGTGCCATCAGGGGAGGTACCGATGAAAAACTGTTTTTT. Protein product: CAIRGGTDEKLFF.

V usage is TRBV14 and J usage is TRBJ2-7; 11 bases align to TRBD2. Germline CDR1 SGHDN, CDR2 FVKESK. The CDR3 covers 16 residues. The J segment lost 0 bases and the V segment lost 6 bases, leaving 7 bases of the junction unmatched. CDR3 in amino acids: CASSPTSGGTSYEQYF. The CDR3 DNA follows: TGTGCCAGCAGTCCAACTAGCGGGGGAACCTCCTACGAGCAGTACTTC. The entire variable domain, with the rest obtained from reference TRBV14 and TRBJ2-7, is as follows: EAGVTQFPSHSVIEKGQTVTLRCDPISGHDNLYWYRRVMGKEIKFLLHFVKESKQDESGMPNNRFLAERTGGTYSTLKVQPAELEDSGVYFCASSPTSGGTSYEQYFGPGTRLTVT.

The chain couples TRBV10-3 to TRBJ2-1, with D perhaps matching TRBD2 (5 bases). Trimming took off 4 bases at V and 5 bases at J, with 12 bases between the two ends. The CDR3 extends over 14 amino acids. The V gene's germline CDR1 is ENHRY and CDR2 SYGVKD. The CDR3 loop is CAISGSGNDNEQFF. CDR3 coding DNA: TGTGCCATCAGTGGCTCGGGGAATGACAATGAGCAGTTCTTC.

This clone was seen more than once but under ten times. The rearrangement joins TRBV2 to TRBJ2-7; a weak D match, TRBD1 (6 bases). Trimming stripped 5 bases from V and 5 bases from J, with 7 bases between. The CDR3 has 11 residues. Germline-derived CDR1 and CDR2 are SNHLY and FYNNEI. The CDR3 here is CASSQGNEQYF. Written as DNA, the CDR3 is TGTGCCAGCAGTCAGGGGAACGAGCAGTACTTC.

The V and J genes are TRBV6-5 and TRBJ2-5; D is perhaps TRBD1 (5 bases). This CDR3 has 13 amino acids. The V and J ends lost 4 bases and 5 bases respectively, with 11 bases between them. Germline assignment: CDR1 MNHEY and CDR2 SVGAGI. CDR3 nucleotide sequence: TGTGCCAGCAGTTCCAACTGGGGCGAGACCCAGTACTTC. It codes for CASSSNWGETQYF.

CDR3 in amino acids: CASSEGTVQETQYF. CDR3 DNA: TGTGCCAGCAGCGAGGGGACAGTCCAAGAGACCCAGTACTTC. The chain couples TRBV9 to TRBJ2-5, with 7 bases identical to TRBD1. V gave up 3 bases and J gave up 1 base; unmatched junction bases: 3. The CDR3 is made up of 14 amino acids. Germline V gene sequence: CDR1 SGDLS, CDR2 YYNGEE.

V is TRBV5-4 and J is TRBJ2-3; weak D call: TRBD1 (7 bases). Germline V lookup: CDR1 SGHNT, CDR2 YYREEE (reference sequence). Trimming removed 4 bases at V and 0 bases at J, with 12 bases between. This CDR3 has 15 amino acids. DNA of the CDR3: TGTGCCAGCAGCCCAGGGGGGACGAGCACAGATACGCAGTATTTT. Translated: CASSPGGTSTDTQYF.

CDR3 region: CASSLAGAAGQYF. The CDR3 DNA reads TGTGCCAGCAGCTTGGCCGGAGCGGCCGGGCAGTACTTC. This chain joins TRBV5-6 and TRBJ2-7; a possible D gene is TRBD2 (5 bases). The V end was cut by 0 bases, the J end by 9 bases, with 13 bases between. CDR1 SGHDT and CDR2 YYEEEE come from the germline V gene. The length of the CDR3 is 13 residues.

This rearrangement joins TRBV2 to TRBJ2-1; D is unresolved. This CDR3 comprises 12 residues. CDR1 and CDR2 (germline): SNHLY, FYNNEI. With 1 base removed from V and 10 bases from J, the gap between germline ends came to 8 bases. CDR3 nucleotides: TGTGCCAGCAGTGAAGGTAGTTGGGAGCAGTTCTTC. Translation gives CASSEGSWEQFF.

The chain couples TRBV29-1 to TRBJ2-1; 9 bases agree with TRBD1. The length of the CDR3 is 17 residues. The V gene end was trimmed by 8 bases and the J gene end by 5 bases; junction bases not matched to a gene: 19. From germline, CDR1 is SQVTM and CDR2 ANQGSEA. CDR3 DNA: TGCAGCTCCCGGCCCGGAGGGGGACAGGGCAGCAACAATGAGCAGTTCTTC. This codes for CSSRPGGGQGSNNEQFF.

The chain is built from TRBV5-1 and TRBJ2-7; D not certain. The V gene lost 0 bases and the J gene lost 0 bases, with 7 bases spanning the gap. Germline V lookup: CDR1 SGHRS, CDR2 YFSETQ. This CDR3 is 14 amino acids long. CDR3 amino acids: CASSLGPGSYEQYF. The CDR3 DNA follows: TGCGCCAGCAGCTTGGGTCCCGGCTCCTACGAGCAGTACTTC.

This clone was counted only a few times. The CDR3 region is CASSITAGTGMALHF. DNA of the CDR3: TGTGCCAGTAGTATTACAGCAGGAACCGGTATGGCCCTCCACTTT. The chain combines TRBV19 with TRBJ1-6; no clear D gene. The CDR3 is made up of 15 amino acids. Trimming removed 3 bases from V and 14 bases from J, with 20 bases in between. Germline V gene sequence: CDR1 LNHDA, CDR2 SQIVND (reference sequence).

This clone is a singleton in its sample. The chain is built from TRBV6-5 and TRBJ2-7; D is uncertain. V lost 0 bases, J lost 6 bases, and 12 bases lay in between. Germline V gene data show CDR1 as MNHEY and CDR2 as SVGAGI. The CDR3 loop spans 14 amino acids. The CDR3: CASSYSTRHAEQYF. The CDR3 bases are TGTGCCAGCAGTTACTCGACGAGGCACGCCGAGCAGTACTTC.

This clone appeared many times. The chain has TRBV7-2 and TRBJ2-7, with TRBD2 as a possible D gene (5 bases). This CDR3 is 13 amino acids long. V was clipped by 5 bases and J by 4 bases, with 12 bases between them. Germline CDR1 reads SGHTA; CDR2 reads FQGNSA. The CDR3 bases are TGTGCCAGCAGCCCGAGGGTGGGTTACGAGCAGTACTTC. This translates into CASSPRVGYEQYF. The full variable domain, its missing parts supplied by reference TRBV7-2 and TRBJ2-7, is GAGVSQSPSNKVTEKGKDVELRCDPISGHTALYWYRQSLGQGLEFLIYFQGNSAPDKSGLPSDRFSAERTGGSVSTLTIQRTQQEDSAVYLCASSPRVGYEQYFGPGTRLTVT.

This chain joins TRBV14 and TRBJ2-2, with a weak D call TRBD1 (6 bases). Germline V gene lookup returns CDR1 SGHDN and CDR2 FVKESK. The CDR3 length is 17 residues. Trimming cost V 4 bases and J 6 bases, with 21 bases left between them. The CDR3 protein is CASSPRLGHILAGELFF. CDR3 coding DNA: TGTGCCAGCAGCCCGAGGTTGGGACACATCCTGGCCGGGGAGCTGTTTTTT.

V usage is TRBV7-2 and J usage is TRBJ2-3; possible D gene TRBD2, 6 bases. Germline V CDR1 and CDR2: SGHTA, FQGNSA. V lost 5 bases to trimming and J lost 7 bases, with 13 bases between them. This CDR3 contains 13 residues. Written as DNA, the CDR3 is TGTGCCAGCAGCCAAGCCCGGGAGAATACGCAGTATTTT. Translating gives CASSQARENTQYF.

This clone has only one observation. This chain connects TRBV10-3 to TRBJ2-7; TRBD1 aligns across 9 bases. With 10 bases clipped from V and 1 base from J, the junction kept 8 bases outside the gene matches. Germline V gene sequence: CDR1 ENHRY, CDR2 SYGVKD. The CDR3 loop spans 14 amino acids. The CDR3 protein is CATWRDRGSYEQYF. The DNA of the CDR3 is TGTGCCACCTGGAGAGACAGGGGGTCCTACGAGCAGTACTTC.

This sequence joins TRBV6-1 and TRBJ1-5; 7 bases match TRBD1. The junction had 2 bases not matched to a gene; V was cut back by 8 bases and J by 4 bases. The CDR3 contains 12 residues. Germline V gives CDR1 MNHNS, CDR2 SASEGT. Written as DNA, the CDR3 is TGTGCCAGCGGGACAGAAAATCAGCCCCAGCATTTT. It is translated as CASGTENQPQHF.

The CDR3 nucleotides are TGCGCCAGCAGCTTGACACAGAGTGGCTACACCTTC. The encoded protein is CASSLTQSGYTF. J is TRBJ1-2 and V is TRBV5-1; D not certain. Trimming left V 1 base short and J 7 bases short, with 8 bases between. Germline CDR1 is SGHRS and CDR2 is YFSETQ. This CDR3 has 12 residues.

The CDR3 region is CASSELSGQFF. DNA of the CDR3: TGTGCCAGCAGTGAATTGAGTGGGCAGTTCTTC. The chain is built from TRBV25-1 and TRBJ2-1; D gene unclear. This CDR3 comprises 11 residues. Germline CDR1 MGHDK, CDR2 SYGVNS. The ends were cut back, 1 base at V and 12 bases at J, with 7 bases in the middle. Filled out from reference TRBV25-1 and TRBJ2-1, the complete variable domain reads EADIYQTPRYLVIGTGKKITLECSQTMGHDKMYWYQQDPGMELHLIHYSYGVNSTEKGDLSSESTVSRIRTEHFPLTLESARPSHTSQYLCASSELSGQFFGPGTRLTVL.